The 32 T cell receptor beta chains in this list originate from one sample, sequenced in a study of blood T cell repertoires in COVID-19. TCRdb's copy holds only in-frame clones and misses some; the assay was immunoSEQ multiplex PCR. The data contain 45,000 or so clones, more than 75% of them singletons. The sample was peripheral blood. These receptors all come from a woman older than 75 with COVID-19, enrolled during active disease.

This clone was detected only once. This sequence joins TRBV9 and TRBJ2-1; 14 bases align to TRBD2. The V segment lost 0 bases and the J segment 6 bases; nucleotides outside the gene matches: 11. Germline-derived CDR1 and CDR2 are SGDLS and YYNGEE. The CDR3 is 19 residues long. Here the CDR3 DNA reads TGTGCCAGCAGCGTAGAAAACCCGGGACTAGCGGGGGAGACCAATGAGCAGTTCTTC. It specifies CASSVENPGLAGETNEQFF.

CDR3 sequence (DNA): TGCGCCAGCAGTCCCCGGGGCGGGACCGCCCAGGAGCAGTTCTTC. This sequence encodes CASSPRGGTAQEQFF. This rearrangement joins TRBV5-1 to TRBJ2-1; D may be TRBD2 (6 bases). The V end was cut by 5 bases, the J end by 10 bases, with 22 bases between. The CDR3 consists of 15 residues. Germline CDR1 and CDR2: SGHRS and YFSETQ. The full variable domain, rest sourced from reference TRBV5-1 and TRBJ2-1, is KAGVTQTPRYLIKTRGQQVTLSCSPISGHRSVSWYQQTPGQGLQFLFEYFSETQRNKGNFPGRFSGRQFSNSRSEMNVSTLELGDSALYLCASSPRGGTAQEQFFGPGTRLTVL.

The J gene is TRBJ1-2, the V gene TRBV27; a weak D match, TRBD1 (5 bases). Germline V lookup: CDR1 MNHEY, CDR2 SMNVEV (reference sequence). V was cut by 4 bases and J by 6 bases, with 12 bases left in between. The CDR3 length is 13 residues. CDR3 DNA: TGTGCCAGCAGTTGGGGAGGGGTAAATGGCTACACCTTC. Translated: CASSWGGVNGYTF.

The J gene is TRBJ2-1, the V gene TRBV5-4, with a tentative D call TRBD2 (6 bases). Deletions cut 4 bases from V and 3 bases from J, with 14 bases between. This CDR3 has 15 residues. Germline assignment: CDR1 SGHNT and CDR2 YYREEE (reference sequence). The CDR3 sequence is CASSRRGSDYNEQFF. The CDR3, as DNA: TGTGCCAGCAGCCGCCGGGGGTCCGACTACAATGAGCAGTTCTTC.

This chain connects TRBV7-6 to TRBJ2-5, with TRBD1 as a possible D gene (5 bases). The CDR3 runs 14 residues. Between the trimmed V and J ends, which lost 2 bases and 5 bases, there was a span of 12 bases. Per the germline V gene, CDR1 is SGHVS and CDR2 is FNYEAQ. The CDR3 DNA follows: TGTGCCAGCAGCTTATTCAGGGCCCATGAGACCCAGTACTTC. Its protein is CASSLFRAHETQYF.

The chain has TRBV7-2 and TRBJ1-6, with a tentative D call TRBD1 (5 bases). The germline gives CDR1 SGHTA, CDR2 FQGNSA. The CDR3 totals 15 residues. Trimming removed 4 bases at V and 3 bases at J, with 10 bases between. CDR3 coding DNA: TGTGCCAGCAGCTCTGACAGTAGCTATAATTCACCCCTCCACTTT. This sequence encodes CASSSDSSYNSPLHF.

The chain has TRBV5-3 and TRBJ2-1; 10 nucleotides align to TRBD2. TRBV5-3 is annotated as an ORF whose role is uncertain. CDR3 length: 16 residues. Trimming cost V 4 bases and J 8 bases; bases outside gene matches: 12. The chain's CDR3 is CARSHQLAGCVDEQFF. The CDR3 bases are TGTGCCAGAAGCCACCAACTAGCGGGATGTGTAGATGAGCAGTTCTTC.

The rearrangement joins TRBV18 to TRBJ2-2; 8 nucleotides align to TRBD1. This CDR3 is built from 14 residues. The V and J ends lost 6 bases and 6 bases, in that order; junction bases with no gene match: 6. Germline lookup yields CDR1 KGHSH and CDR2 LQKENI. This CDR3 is CASSRDRGPGELFF. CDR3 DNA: TGTGCCAGCTCGCGAGACAGGGGTCCCGGGGAGCTGTTTTTT.

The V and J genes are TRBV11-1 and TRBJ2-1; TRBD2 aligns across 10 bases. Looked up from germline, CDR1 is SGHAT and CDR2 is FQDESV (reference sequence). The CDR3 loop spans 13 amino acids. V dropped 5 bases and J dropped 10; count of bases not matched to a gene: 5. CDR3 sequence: CASSPELAGEQFF. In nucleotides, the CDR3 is TGTGCCAGCAGCCCAGAACTAGCGGGAGAGCAGTTCTTC.

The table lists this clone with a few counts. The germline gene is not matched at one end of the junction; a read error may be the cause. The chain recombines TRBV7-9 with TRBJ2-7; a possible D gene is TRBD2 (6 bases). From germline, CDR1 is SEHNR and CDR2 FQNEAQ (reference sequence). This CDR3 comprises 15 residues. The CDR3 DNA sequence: TGTGCCAGCAGCCCGGGCGAGCGGGCCTCCTACGAGCAGTGCTTC. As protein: CASSPGERASYEQCF.

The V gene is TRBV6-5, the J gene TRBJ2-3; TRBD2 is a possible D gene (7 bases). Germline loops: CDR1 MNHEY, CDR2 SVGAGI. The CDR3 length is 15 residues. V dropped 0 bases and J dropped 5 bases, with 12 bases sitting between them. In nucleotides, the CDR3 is TGTGCCAGCAGTTACTCGAGGGGGGGGGTAGATACGCAGTATTTT. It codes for CASSYSRGGVDTQYF.

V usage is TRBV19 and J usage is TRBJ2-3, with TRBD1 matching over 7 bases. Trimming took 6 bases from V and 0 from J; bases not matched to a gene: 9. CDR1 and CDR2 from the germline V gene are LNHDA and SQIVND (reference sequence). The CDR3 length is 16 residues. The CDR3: CASSRGTATSTDTQYF. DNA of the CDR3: TGTGCCAGTAGCCGAGGGACAGCTACTAGCACAGATACGCAGTATTTT.

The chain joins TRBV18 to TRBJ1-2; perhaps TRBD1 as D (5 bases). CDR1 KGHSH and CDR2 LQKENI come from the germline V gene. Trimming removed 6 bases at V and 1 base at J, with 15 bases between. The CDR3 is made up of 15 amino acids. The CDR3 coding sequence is TGTGCCAGCTCCCCGGCAGGGCCTTTTAACTATGGCTACACCTTC. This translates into CASSPAGPFNYGYTF.

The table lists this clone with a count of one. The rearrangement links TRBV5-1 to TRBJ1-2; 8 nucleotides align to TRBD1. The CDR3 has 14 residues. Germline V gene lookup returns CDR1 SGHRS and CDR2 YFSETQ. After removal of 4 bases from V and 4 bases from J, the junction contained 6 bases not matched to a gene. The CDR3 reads CASSPGTGTYGYTF. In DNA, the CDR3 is TGCGCCAGCAGCCCCGGGACAGGAACCTATGGCTACACCTTC.

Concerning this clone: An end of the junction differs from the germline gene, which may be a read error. CDR3 DNA sequence: TGCGCCAGCAGCCGAGACAGGGGGTTCACTAGCGAGCCGAATGGAAGATTT. Its translation: CASSRDRGFTSEPNGRF. This chain connects TRBV5-1 to TRBJ2-3, with 9 bases aligning to TRBD1. This CDR3 is 17 amino acids long. Germline CDR1 and CDR2: SGHRS and YFSETQ.

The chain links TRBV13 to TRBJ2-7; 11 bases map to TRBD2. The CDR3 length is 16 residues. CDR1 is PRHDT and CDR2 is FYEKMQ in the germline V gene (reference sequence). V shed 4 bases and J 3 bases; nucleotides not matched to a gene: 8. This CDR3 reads CASSSLGLAAHYEQYF. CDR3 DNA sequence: TGTGCCAGCAGCTCATTGGGACTAGCGGCCCACTACGAGCAGTACTTC.

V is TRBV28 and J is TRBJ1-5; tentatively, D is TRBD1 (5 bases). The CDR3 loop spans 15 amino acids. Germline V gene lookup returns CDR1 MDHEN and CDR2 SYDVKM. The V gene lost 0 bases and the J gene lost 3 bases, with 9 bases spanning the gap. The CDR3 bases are TGTGCCAGCAGTTTATGGTCCAGGGCCAATCAGCCCCAGCATTTT. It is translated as CASSLWSRANQPQHF.

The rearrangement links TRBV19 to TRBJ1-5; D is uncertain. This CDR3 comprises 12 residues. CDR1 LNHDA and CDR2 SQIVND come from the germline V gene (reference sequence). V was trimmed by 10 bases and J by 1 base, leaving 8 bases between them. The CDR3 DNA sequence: TGTGCCACCACCCAGAGCAATCAGCCCCAGCATTTT. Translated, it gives CATTQSNQPQHF.

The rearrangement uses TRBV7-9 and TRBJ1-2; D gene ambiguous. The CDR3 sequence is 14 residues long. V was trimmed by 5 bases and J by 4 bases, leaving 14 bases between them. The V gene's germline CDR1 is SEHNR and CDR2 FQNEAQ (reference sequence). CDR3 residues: CASSHGHGSYGYTF. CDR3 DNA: TGTGCCAGCAGCCATGGGCACGGATCCTATGGCTACACCTTC.

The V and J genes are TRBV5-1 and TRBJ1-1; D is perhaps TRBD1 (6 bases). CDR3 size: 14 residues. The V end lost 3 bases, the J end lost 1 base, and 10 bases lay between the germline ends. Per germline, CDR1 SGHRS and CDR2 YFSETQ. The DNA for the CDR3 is TGCGCCAGCAGCTCGCAGACAGGGAACACTGAAGCTTTCTTT. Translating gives CASSSQTGNTEAFF.

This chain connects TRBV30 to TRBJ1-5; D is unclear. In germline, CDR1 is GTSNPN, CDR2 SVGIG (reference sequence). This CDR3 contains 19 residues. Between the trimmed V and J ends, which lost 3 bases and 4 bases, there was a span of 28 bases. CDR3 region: CAWSPRNFWESEYNQPQHF. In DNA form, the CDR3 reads TGTGCCTGGAGCCCCCGGAACTTTTGGGAGAGTGAGTATAATCAGCCCCAGCATTTT.

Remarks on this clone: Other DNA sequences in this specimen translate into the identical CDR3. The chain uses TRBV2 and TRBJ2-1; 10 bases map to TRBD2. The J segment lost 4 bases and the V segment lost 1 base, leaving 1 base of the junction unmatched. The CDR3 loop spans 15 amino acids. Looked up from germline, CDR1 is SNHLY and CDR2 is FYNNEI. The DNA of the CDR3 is TGTGCCAGCAGTGAAGGGACTAGCGGATACAATGAGCAGTTCTTC. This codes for CASSEGTSGYNEQFF.

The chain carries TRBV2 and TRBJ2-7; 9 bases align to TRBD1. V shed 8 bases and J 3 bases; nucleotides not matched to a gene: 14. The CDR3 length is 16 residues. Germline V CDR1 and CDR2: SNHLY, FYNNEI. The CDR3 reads CASVFGGTGRNYEQYF. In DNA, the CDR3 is TGTGCCAGCGTATTCGGTGGGACAGGGCGGAACTACGAGCAGTACTTC.

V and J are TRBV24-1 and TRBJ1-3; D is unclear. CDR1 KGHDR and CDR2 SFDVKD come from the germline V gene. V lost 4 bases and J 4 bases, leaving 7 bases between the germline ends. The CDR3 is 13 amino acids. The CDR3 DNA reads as TGTGCCACCAGTGACGGGTTCGGAAACACCATATATTTT. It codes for CATSDGFGNTIYF.

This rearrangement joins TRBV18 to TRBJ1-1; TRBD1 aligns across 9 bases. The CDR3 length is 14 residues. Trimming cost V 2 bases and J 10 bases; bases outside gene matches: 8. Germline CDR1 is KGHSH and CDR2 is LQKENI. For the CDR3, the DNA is TGTGCCAGCTCACCAAATCTGGGACAGGGATTAGCTTTCTTT. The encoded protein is CASSPNLGQGLAFF.

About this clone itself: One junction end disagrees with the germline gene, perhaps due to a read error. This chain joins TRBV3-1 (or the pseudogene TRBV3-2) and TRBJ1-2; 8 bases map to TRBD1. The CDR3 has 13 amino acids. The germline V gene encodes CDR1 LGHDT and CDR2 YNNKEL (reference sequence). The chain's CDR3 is CASSLGQGQRGNF. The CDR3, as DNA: TGTGCCAGCAGCCTAGGACAGGGACAAAGAGGAAACTTC.

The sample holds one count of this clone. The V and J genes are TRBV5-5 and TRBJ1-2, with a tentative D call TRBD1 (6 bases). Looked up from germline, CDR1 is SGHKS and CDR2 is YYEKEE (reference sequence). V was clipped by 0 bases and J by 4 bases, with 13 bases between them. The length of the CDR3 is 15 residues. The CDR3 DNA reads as TGTGCCAGCAGCTTGGAGCAGGGGTCAACCTATGGCTACACCTTC. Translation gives CASSLEQGSTYGYTF.

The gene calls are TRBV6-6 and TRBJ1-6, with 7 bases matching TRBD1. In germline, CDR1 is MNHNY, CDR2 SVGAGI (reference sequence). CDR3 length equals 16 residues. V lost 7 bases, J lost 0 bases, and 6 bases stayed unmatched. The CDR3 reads CASNPQGYSYNSPLHF. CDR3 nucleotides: TGTGCCAGCAACCCACAGGGGTACTCCTATAATTCACCCCTCCACTTT.

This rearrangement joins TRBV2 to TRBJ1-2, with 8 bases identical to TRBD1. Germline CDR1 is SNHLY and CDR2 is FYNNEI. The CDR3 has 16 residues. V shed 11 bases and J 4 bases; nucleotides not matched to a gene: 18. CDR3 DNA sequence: TGTGCCGGGTACTCTGCGGACAGGGTTAATTCCTATGGCTACACCTTC. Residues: CAGYSADRVNSYGYTF.

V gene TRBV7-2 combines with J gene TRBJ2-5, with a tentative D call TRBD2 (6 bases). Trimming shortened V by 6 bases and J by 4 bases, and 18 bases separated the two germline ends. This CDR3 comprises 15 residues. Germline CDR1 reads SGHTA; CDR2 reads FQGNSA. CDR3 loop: CASSARDSGGETQYF. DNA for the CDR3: TGTGCCAGCAGTGCTAGGGACTCCGGGGGAGAGACCCAGTACTTC.

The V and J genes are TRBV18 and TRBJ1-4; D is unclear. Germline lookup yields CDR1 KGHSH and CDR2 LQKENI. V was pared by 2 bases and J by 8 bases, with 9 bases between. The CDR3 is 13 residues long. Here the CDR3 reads CASSPGRVEKLFF. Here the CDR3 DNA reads TGTGCCAGCTCACCAGGGAGGGTGGAAAAACTGTTTTTT.

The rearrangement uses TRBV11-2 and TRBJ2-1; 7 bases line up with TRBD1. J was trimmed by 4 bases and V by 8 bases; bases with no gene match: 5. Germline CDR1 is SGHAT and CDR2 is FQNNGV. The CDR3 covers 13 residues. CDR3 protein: CASVDRVYNEQFF. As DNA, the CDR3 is TGTGCCAGCGTCGACAGGGTGTACAATGAGCAGTTCTTC.